This TCR beta chain was sequenced during a study of T cells after yellow fever vaccination. Notes on the study in general: There was a small share of clonotypes that showed up in both the CD4 and CD8 compartments. At 95% to 97% for CD4 and approximately 88% for CD8, most primary-vaccination clones showed up again after the booster.

As concerns this clonotype: Antigen specificity is unknown.

A 5'RACE template-switching step, the method used to make TCR cDNA, added a universal primer site and UMIs. TCRdb called the 5' RACE reads again in MiXCR, with one record for every CDR3 protein. The data hold 450,000 to 550,000 distinct CDR3 sequences, with about 19% observed a single time. V lost 4 bases and J 0 bases, leaving 9 bases between the germline ends. Germline-derived CDR1 and CDR2 are KGHSH and LQKENI. The CDR3 sequence is 14 residues long. The sequence came from a man aged 25-45 years who received the YFV17D yellow fever vaccine. The chain is built from TRBV18 and TRBJ1-1; no clear D gene. The input for sequencing was PBMCs, taken 15 days after the yellow fever booster vaccination. The CDR3 coding sequence is TGTGCCAGCTCACTGAAAGAATTGAACACTGAAGCTTTCTTT. This encodes CASSLKELNTEAFF.